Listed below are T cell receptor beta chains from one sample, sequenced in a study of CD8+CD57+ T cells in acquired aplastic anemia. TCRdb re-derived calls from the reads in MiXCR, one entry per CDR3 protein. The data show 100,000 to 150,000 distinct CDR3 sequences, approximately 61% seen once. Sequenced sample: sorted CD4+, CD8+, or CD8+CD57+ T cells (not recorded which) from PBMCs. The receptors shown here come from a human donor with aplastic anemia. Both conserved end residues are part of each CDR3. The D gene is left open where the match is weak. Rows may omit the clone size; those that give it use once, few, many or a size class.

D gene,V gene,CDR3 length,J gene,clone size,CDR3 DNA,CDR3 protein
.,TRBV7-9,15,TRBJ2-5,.,TGCGCCAGCAGCTTAGTACGGATTAGGGGAGAGACCCAGTACTTC,CASSLVRIRGETQYF
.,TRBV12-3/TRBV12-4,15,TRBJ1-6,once,TGTGCCAGCATGCACAGAAGCTCCTATAATTCACCCCTCCACTTT,CASMHRSSYNSPLHF
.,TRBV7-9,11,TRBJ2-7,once,TGTGCCAGCGGGGATGGGGCCCAGCAGTACTTC,CASGDGAQQYF
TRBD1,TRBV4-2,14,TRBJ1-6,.,TGTGCCAGCAGCGATGACAGGGAAAATTCACCCCTCCACTTT,CASSDDRENSPLHF
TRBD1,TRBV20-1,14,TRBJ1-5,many,TGCAGTGCTAAACGGGACAGTGAGTATCAGCCCCAGCATTTT,CSAKRDSEYQPQHF
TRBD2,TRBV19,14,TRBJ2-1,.,TGTGCCACCGTGGTAAGCGGGAGTGGGAATGAGCAGTTCTTC,CATVVSGSGNEQFF
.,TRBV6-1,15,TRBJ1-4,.,TGTGCCAGCTTTGACAGGTTTGGAATTGATGAAAAACTGTTTTTT,CASFDRFGIDEKLFF
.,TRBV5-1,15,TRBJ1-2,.,TGCGCCAGCAGCGTTTACGACAGGAGAGGGGATGGCTACACCTTC,CASSVYDRRGDGYTF
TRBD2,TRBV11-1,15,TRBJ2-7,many,TGTGCCAGCAGCTTAGGAGCGGGATCAAGCTACGAGCAGTACTTC,CASSLGAGSSYEQYF
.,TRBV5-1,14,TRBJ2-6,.,TGCGCCAGCAGCTTTGGGGCCGTGGATCGAGTCCTGACTTTC,CASSFGAVDRVLTF
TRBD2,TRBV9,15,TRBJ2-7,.,TGTGCCAGCAGCCCCCGGTCTAGCGGGAAGTACGAGCAGTACTTC,CASSPRSSGKYEQYF
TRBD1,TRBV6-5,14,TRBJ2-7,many,TGTGCCAGCAGTTTTCGACAGGGACAGGACGAGCAGTACTTC,CASSFRQGQDEQYF
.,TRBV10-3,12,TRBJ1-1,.,TGTGCCATCAGTGAGATCGCAGAATCGGCTTTCTTT,CAISEIAESAFF
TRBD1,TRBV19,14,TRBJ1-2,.,TGTGCCAGTAGTGCAGGACAGGGTAACTATGGCTACACCTTC,CASSAGQGNYGYTF
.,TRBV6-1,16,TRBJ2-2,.,TGTGCCAGCAGTGTACACAGACCCCCGAACACCGGGGAGCTGTTTTTT,CASSVHRPPNTGELFF
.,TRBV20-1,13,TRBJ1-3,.,TGCAGTGCTAGAGATCCGGTCGGAAACACCATATATTTT,CSARDPVGNTIYF
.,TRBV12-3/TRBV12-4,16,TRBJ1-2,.,TGTGCCAGCAGTTTCTTCGCCGCGGGGAACCCCTATGGCTACACCTTC,CASSFFAAGNPYGYTF
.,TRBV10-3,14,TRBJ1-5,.,TGTGCCATCAGTGAAATGGGGGAAGGTCAGCCCCAGCATTTT,CAISEMGEGQPQHF
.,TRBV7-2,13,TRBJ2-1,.,TGTGCCAGCAGCCTTTATGTATCCAATGAGCAGTTCTTC,CASSLYVSNEQFF
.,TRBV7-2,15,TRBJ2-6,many,TGTGCCAGCAGCTTAGCAGGCTCCGGGGCCAACGTCCTGACTTTC,CASSLAGSGANVLTF